Shown below are 2 T cell receptor beta chains from a single sample sequenced in a study of blood T cell repertoires in COVID-19. This table comes from immunoSEQ multiplex PCR, and its TCRdb copy is limited to in-frame clones, with some not included. This sample has about 250,000 clones, with 84% found just once. The sequenced sample was peripheral blood. These receptors all come from a middle-aged man with active or convalescent COVID-19.

This chain connects TRBV21-1 to TRBJ1-2; no DNA check was done on the table's D call, TRBD1. TRBV21-1 has pseudogene status. The CDR3 sequence is 16 residues long. The CDR3 nucleotides are TGTGCCAGCAGCACCCGGGACAGTGGCCCTTTATATGGCTACACCTTC. Amino acid sequence: CASSTRDSGPLYGYTF.

The chain employs TRBV7-3 and TRBJ2-3; a possible D gene is TRBD2 (7 bases). Trimming cost V 3 bases and J 2 bases, with 12 bases left between them. Looked up from germline, CDR1 is SGHTA and CDR2 is FQGTGA. The CDR3 sequence is 15 residues long. CDR3: CASSFRGANTDTQYF. The CDR3, as DNA: TGTGCCAGCAGCTTCCGGGGGGCCAACACAGATACGCAGTATTTT.